A selection of T cell receptor beta chains follows, all from one sample in a study of cytomegalovirus exposure and HLA in healthy donors. The repertoire was sequenced with immunoSEQ multiplex PCR; TCRdb's copy has only in-frame clones and lacks some. The sample has tens of thousands of clones, 80% to 95% seen once. Sequencing was performed on PBMCs. All receptors come from a woman between 25 and 40 years old in good health and CMV-seronegative. CDR3s include the opening cysteine and the closing phenylalanine or tryptophan. D genes are given only for firm matches. Clone size, where shown, is once, few, many, or a class for clones that have expanded.

V	D	J	size	length	DNA	CDR3
TRBV9	NA	TRBJ1-2	NA	14	TGTGCCAGCAGGGACGGACAGTGGAACTATGGCTACACCTTC	CASRDGQWNYGYTF
TRBV7-2	NA	TRBJ1-5	NA	18	TGTGCCAGCAGCCCTGGGCTCTCAGGGTCTTTTAGCAATCAGCCCCAGCATTTT	CASSPGLSGSFSNQPQHF
TRBV29-1	TRBD1	TRBJ2-7	NA	13	TGCAGCGTTGAACTTGACAGGGGCGGCGAGCAGTACTTC	CSVELDRGGEQYF
TRBV5-1	NA	TRBJ1-3	NA	13	TGCGCCAGCAGCTTCGGGAGCCAAGGGACCATATATTTT	CASSFGSQGTIYF
TRBV11-2	NA	TRBJ2-1	NA	15	TGTGCCAGCAGCTTAGCGTTGTATACCTCAGATGAGCAGTTCTTC	CASSLALYTSDEQFF
TRBV4-1	TRBD2	TRBJ2-7	once	15	TGCGCCAGCAGCCAAACTAGCGGGGCGTCCTACGAGCAGTACTTC	CASSQTSGASYEQYF
TRBV6-5	NA	TRBJ1-3	NA	15	TGTGCCAGCAGCCGGAGGGAGACCTCCGGAAACACCATATATTTT	CASSRRETSGNTIYF
TRBV10-3	NA	TRBJ2-3	NA	14	TGTGCCATCAGTGAGCTGGGGCCCACAGATACGCAGTATTTT	CAISELGPTDTQYF
TRBV5-5	TRBD1	TRBJ1-1	NA	19	TGTGCCAGCACCTTCTCCGTACAGGGGGCGCCCGGACCGAGCGCTGAAGCTTTCTTT	CASTFSVQGAPGPSAEAFF
TRBV28	NA	TRBJ1-2	NA	17	TGTGCCAGCAGTTCCCCCCGACTGACAGCCGCTAACTATGGCTACACCTTC	CASSSPRLTAANYGYTF
TRBV6-5	NA	TRBJ1-2	NA	13	TGTGCCAGCAGGTCCCCATTTAACTATGGCTACACCTTC	CASRSPFNYGYTF
TRBV4-1	NA	TRBJ1-6	NA	16	TGCGCCAGCAGCCAAGATCTGACTACCCCCAATTCACCCCTCCACTTT	CASSQDLTTPNSPLHF
TRBV6-6	TRBD1	TRBJ2-1	NA	14	TGTGCCAGCAGTTACTCTCCAGGGGGCAATGAGCAGTTCTTC	CASSYSPGGNEQFF
TRBV6-8	TRBD2	TRBJ2-7	few	18	TGTGCCAGCAGTTACTGGGTAGCGGGGACTATCGTCTCCTACGAGCAGTACTTC	CASSYWVAGTIVSYEQYF
TRBV4-2	TRBD2	TRBJ2-4	NA	18	TGTGCCAGCAGCCTCTCCTCCGGGACTAGCGGGTGGTTAAACATTCAGTACTTC	CASSLSSGTSGWLNIQYF
TRBV5-1	TRBD1	TRBJ2-1	NA	14	TGCGCCAGCGGTGGGGGACAGGTATTAGATGAGCAGTTCTTC	CASGGGQVLDEQFF
TRBV27	NA	TRBJ1-1	NA	13	TGTGCCAGCACCCAACAGGGAAACACTGAAGCTTTCTTT	CASTQQGNTEAFF
TRBV19	TRBD1	TRBJ1-4	NA	14	TGTGCCAGTAGTAAGGCCCGGGACAGTGAAAAACTGTTTTTT	CASSKARDSEKLFF
TRBV6-4	TRBD1	TRBJ1-2	NA	15	TGTGCCAGTCCCTCACAGGGGGCTTCTAACTATGGCTACACCTTC	CASPSQGASNYGYTF
TRBV5-1	TRBD1	TRBJ2-1	NA	16	TGCGCCAGCAGCTTGGCGGGACAGGGAACCTACAATGAGCAGTTCTTC	CASSLAGQGTYNEQFF
TRBV7-4	NA	TRBJ1-4	NA	19	TGTGCCAGCAGCTTAAAGGGCAAGGGGGAAAGGGTGTCTAATGAAAAACTGTTTTTT	CASSLKGKGERVSNEKLFF
TRBV14	TRBD1	TRBJ2-5	NA	14	TGTGCCAGCAGCCCCCGACAGGGCGGAGAGACCCAGTACTTC	CASSPRQGGETQYF
TRBV7-3	NA	TRBJ2-1	NA	15	TGTGCCAGCAGCTTAGGCGGGGACTCCTACAATGAGCAGTTCTTC	CASSLGGDSYNEQFF
TRBV28	TRBD1	TRBJ1-2	NA	15	TGTGCCAGCAGTTTTATTTCAGGGGGCAACTATGGCTACACCTTC	CASSFISGGNYGYTF
TRBV27	TRBD2	TRBJ2-1	NA	17	TGTGCCAGCAGTCCCACTAGCGGGAGGGGGGTGGTAAATGAGCAGTTCTTC	CASSPTSGRGVVNEQFF
TRBV11-3	NA	TRBJ1-1	NA	13	TGTGCCAGCAGCTTATGGAGGGACACTGAAGCTTTCTTT	CASSLWRDTEAFF
TRBV21-1	NA	TRBJ2-7	medium-sized	13	TGTGCCAGCAGACGGGACTGGCACTACGAGCAGTACTTC	CASRRDWHYEQYF
TRBV30	TRBD2	TRBJ2-1	NA	15	TGTGCCCGACGACTAGCTCAGAACTCCTACAATGAGCAGTTCTTC	CARRLAQNSYNEQFF
TRBV7-2	NA	TRBJ1-5	NA	14	TGTGCCAGCAGCCAAACGAGTATCAATCAGCCCCAGCATTTT	CASSQTSINQPQHF
TRBV6-1	NA	TRBJ1-5	NA	15	TGTGCCAGCAGTGAAGCTGGCAGGGTGAGTCAGCCCCAGCATTTT	CASSEAGRVSQPQHF
TRBV19	TRBD1	TRBJ1-1	NA	13	TGTGCCAGTAGGATCAGGGGGCTCACTGAAGCTTTCTTT	CASRIRGLTEAFF
TRBV6-6	NA	TRBJ1-3	NA	15	TGTGCCAGCACCGGGCCGACAGTGTGGAGAAACACCATATATTTT	CASTGPTVWRNTIYF
TRBV7-9	NA	TRBJ2-5	NA	14	TGTGCCAGCAGCCGCGGGGCTTACCAAGAGACCCAGTACTTC	CASSRGAYQETQYF
TRBV5-1	TRBD2	TRBJ2-5	once	15	TGCGCCAGCAGCCCGCTAGCGGGGAACCAAGAGACCCAGTACTTC	CASSPLAGNQETQYF
TRBV4-2	NA	TRBJ2-3	NA	16	TGTGCCAGCAGCCCCGGAGGTGAAGGGAGCACAGATACGCAGTATTTT	CASSPGGEGSTDTQYF
TRBV29-1	NA	TRBJ1-1	NA	13	TGCAGCGTTGAATCGCGAGAGAACACTGAAGCTTTCTTT	CSVESRENTEAFF
TRBV10-2	NA	TRBJ1-5	NA	16	TGCGCCAGCAGTGAGTCGGGCGCCCCGTCGGGGCAGCCCCAGCATTTT	CASSESGAPSGQPQHF
TRBV28	NA	TRBJ2-7	NA	12	TGTGCCAGCGGGGGCGCTCAGATCGAGCAGTACTTC	CASGGAQIEQYF
TRBV11-3	TRBD2	TRBJ2-1	once	17	TGTGCCAGCAGCGCGGGACTAGCGGGAGGCTCCTACAATGAGCAGTTCTTC	CASSAGLAGGSYNEQFF
TRBV5-4	NA	TRBJ2-2	NA	15	TGTGCCAGCAGCCCGAGGACTACTGGGGCCGGGGAGCTGTTTTTT	CASSPRTTGAGELFF
TRBV19	NA	TRBJ1-4	once	13	TGTGCCAGTAGTATACTAGGCGGGGAAAAACTGTTTTTT	CASSILGGEKLFF
TRBV28	NA	TRBJ1-1	NA	12	TGTGCCAGCAGTGCAGTGCTGGCTGAAGCTTTCTTT	CASSAVLAEAFF
TRBV5-1	NA	TRBJ1-1	NA	12	TGCGCCAGCAGCGCCAGTAACACTGAAGCTTTCTTT	CASSASNTEAFF
TRBV6-6	NA	TRBJ2-7	NA	13	TGTGCCAGCAGGCAGGGTTCTTCCTACGAGCAGTACTTC	CASRQGSSYEQYF
TRBV28	TRBD2	TRBJ2-1	NA	17	TGTGCCAGCAGTTCGTCGGCTAGCGGGAGTTCTTACAATGAGCAGTTCTTC	CASSSSASGSSYNEQFF
TRBV19	NA	TRBJ1-1	NA	14	TGTGCCAGTAGTTCAGGGGTGAGCGGCACTGAAGCTTTCTTT	CASSSGVSGTEAFF
TRBV6-5	NA	TRBJ2-5	once	16	TGTGCCAGCAGTTACTCGCCGACAGCTCCTCTAAAGACCCAGTACTTC	CASSYSPTAPLKTQYF
TRBV11-2	TRBD1	TRBJ2-7	once	15	TGTGCCAGCAGCTTATCCCGGGACAGACCCTACGAGCAGTACTTC	CASSLSRDRPYEQYF
TRBV7-6	TRBD2	TRBJ2-7	NA	17	TGTGCCAGCAGCTCCGGACTAGCTCGAGGACCCTACTACGAGCAGTACTTC	CASSSGLARGPYYEQYF
TRBV7-2	NA	TRBJ1-5	few	14	TGTGCCAGCAGCTTGGGTGGGGGCGGTCAGCCCCAGCATTTT	CASSLGGGGQPQHF
TRBV9	TRBD1	TRBJ2-2	NA	16	TGTGCCAGCAGCGTAACCGTCGCAGGGGGCAGCGGGGAGCTGTTTTTT	CASSVTVAGGSGELFF